The entry that follows covers one T cell receptor (beta chain) sequence. This entry comes from a study of blood T cell repertoires in COVID-19. Study context: Italy, Spain and the United States were the sources of the convalescent and acute COVID-19 samples. PBMCs, B-cell-depleted T cells, or T cells were the source of the cDNA or gDNA that made up the material.

The CDR3 totals 14 residues. The junction had 8 bases not matched to a gene; V was cut back by 6 bases and J by 5 bases. CDR1 and CDR2 (germline): MNHEY, SVGAGI. In the source study's methods: Cell counts per sample came from amplifying reference gene primers. Sequenced by immunoSEQ multiplex PCR; TCRdb stores in-frame clones only, minus some. D and trimming were read from the DNA, whereas the V and J calls and clone size are those reported in that table. The sample yields 70,000 or so clones, roughly 91% seen once. The sequence was obtained from an elderly woman with active or convalescent COVID-19. Material for sequencing was peripheral blood. The chain links TRBV6-5 to TRBJ1-1; TRBD1 matches at 8 bases. DNA for the CDR3: TGTGCCAGCAGACGTCAGGGGGCCCTTACTGAAGCTTTCTTT. Translation: CASRRQGALTEAFF.